This TCR beta chain stems from a study of shared clonotypes between healthy human individuals. Study at large: The study drew on two women and three men aged 18 to 49 as donors. Notes on the study in general: The diversity represented, both genetic and in exposure history, was limited by few donors.

V shed 0 bases and J shed 8 bases, with 12 bases lying between them. From germline, CDR1 is SGHRS and CDR2 YFSETQ. The CDR3 length is 14 residues. Turning to this clone: Its matching antigen is unknown.

Only in-frame clones appear in the TCRdb table, and some are missing; sequencing was by immunoSEQ multiplex PCR. Of over 2 million clones listed, approximately 90% are singletons. The receptor was isolated from a young man in good health. Some clones in this sample may be carry-over from other donors' samples. The chain employs TRBV5-1 and TRBJ2-1; D not resolved. The material sequenced was naive CD4+ T cells from PBMCs. Subset of the sample: CD45RA+ positively selected. CDR3 nucleotides: TGCGCCAGCAGCTTGGCATTTTTGGCTCATGAGCAGTTCTTC. The encoded protein is CASSLAFLAHEQFF.